This TCR beta chain derives from a study of monozygotic twins with inflammatory bowel disease. Someone took an approximately 2.3 ml blood sample from each of the donors. The template was total RNA from whole blood, with no T cell sorting. The CDR3 runs to 13 residues. CDR1 is MGHRA and CDR2 is YSYEKL in the germline V gene. The UMIs contained a 6-nucleotide sample barcode. They were added by template switching during cDNA synthesis. One entry per CDR3 protein, without DNA, is what TCRdb gives after re-calling the 5' RACE reads. This repertoire includes under 150,000 distinct CDR3 sequences. Material for sequencing was blood. The sequence was obtained from a human donor with ulcerative colitis or Crohn's disease, or a healthy co-twin of an affected twin (not recorded which). This chain connects TRBV4-1 to TRBJ2-7; the D call of TRBD1 rests on TCRdb alone, since no DNA is present to check it. The CDR3 region is CASSGIQGSEQYF.